The 27 T cell receptor beta chains reported below all come from one sample, sequenced in a study of tumor and adjacent non-tumor tissue in lung cancer (dated by TCRdb to the late 2010s). The library was generated by multiplex PCR. Sequencing used an Illumina HiSeq 2500. Following protocols modified from ARM-PCR, the researchers constructed TCRbeta libraries through three rounds of nested PCR with primers (Table S4). Starting from the raw public reads, TCRdb applied fastp trimming at Q25, assembled clones with MiXCR and retained in-frame beta chains. Identical CDR3 protein sequences are pooled into one entry, listed with their most common genes and DNA. This sample holds more than 85,000 distinct CDR3 sequences; roughly two thirds were observed only once. The top ten hold roughly 19% of the sample. RNA was isolated from bulk unsorted tissue, and RNA quality was assessed with a NanoDrop ND-1000 and an Agilent 2100. Normal lung samples were distant non-tumor tissue taken more than 3 cm from the tumor edge.

Specimen: distant non-tumor lung tissue. These receptors were obtained from a man aged 25-40 years with non-small cell lung cancer.

Notes on this clonotype: A much larger clone differs from this one at a single base, so this may be a read error. J is TRBJ2-2 and V is TRBV20-1, with 11 bases identical to TRBD1. The CDR3 has 15 amino acids. Per the germline V gene, CDR1 is DFQATT and CDR2 is SNEGSKA (reference sequence). CDR3 in amino acids: CSAEGQGASTRELFF. The CDR3 nucleotides read TGCAGTGCAGAAGGACAGGGGGCTTCCACCAGGGAGCTGTTTTTT.

This clonotype was seen more than once but under ten times. This chain connects TRBV6-5 to TRBJ2-7; D might be TRBD2 (5 bases). This CDR3 has 17 amino acids. Germline-derived CDR1 and CDR2 are MNHEY and SVGAGI. V was shortened by 7 bases and J by 0 bases, with 22 bases between the two germline ends. This chain's CDR3 is CASTMGVGIGNSYEQYF. DNA of the CDR3: TGTGCCAGCACTATGGGAGTTGGGATAGGGAACTCCTACGAGCAGTACTTC.

V gene TRBV5-1 combines with J gene TRBJ2-4; 7 bases are shared with TRBD1. Germline V lookup: CDR1 SGHRS, CDR2 YFSETQ. This CDR3 contains 16 residues. The CDR3: CDNSPRDSLAKNIQYF. CDR3 nucleotide sequence: TGCGACAACAGCCCGAGGGACAGCCTAGCCAAAAACATTCAGTACTTC.

This clonotype was counted at least ten times. The genes are TRBV20-1 and TRBJ2-3, with a tentative D call TRBD2 (6 bases). The CDR3 has 12 amino acids. Germline loops: CDR1 DFQATT, CDR2 SNEGSKA (reference sequence). V was pared by 2 bases and J by 5 bases, with 8 bases between. The CDR3 is CSARPGGDTQYF. The DNA for the CDR3 is TGCAGTGCTAGACCCGGGGGAGATACGCAGTATTTT.

This clonotype was observed a single time. The conserved closing phenylalanine or tryptophan is absent in this CDR3, likely reflecting a read error. The CDR3 DNA reads TGTGCCAGCAGCTTACGAGGGGACCTCTCCTACAATGAACAGTTCCTC. It translates to CASSLRGDLSYNEQFL. The V gene is TRBV11-2, the J gene TRBJ2-1; D possibly uses TRBD1 or TRBD2 (5 bases each). The germline CDR1 and CDR2 sequences are SGHAT and FQNNGV. The CDR3 spans 16 residues.

A word on this clonotype: The junction departs from germline at one end; a sequencing error may be responsible. The rearrangement links TRBV4-1 to TRBJ1-5, with D unclear. Germline CDR1 MGHRA, CDR2 YSYEKL. This CDR3 contains 16 residues. DNA for the CDR3: TGCGCCAGCAGCCAAGAGGTGACAATAGGCGGTCAGCCCCGGCATTTT. Translating it yields CASSQEVTIGGQPRHF.

The table lists this clonotype with a few counts. The chain joins TRBV5-1 to TRBJ2-1; D remains ambiguous. The CDR3 has 14 amino acids. Germline V lookup: CDR1 SGHRS, CDR2 YFSETQ. Trimming stripped 3 bases from V and 0 bases from J, with 7 bases between. The CDR3 DNA reads TGCGCCAGCAGCTCCGGAAGCTCCTACAATGAGCAGTTCTTC. Translated: CASSSGSSYNEQFF.

To note about this clonotype: The CDR3 does not close with the conserved phenylalanine or tryptophan, likely indicating a read error. V usage is TRBV24-1 and J usage is TRBJ2-5; the D gene is possibly TRBD2 (6 bases). Germline V CDR1 and CDR2: KGHDR, SFDVKD. The CDR3 is made up of 16 amino acids. The CDR3 nucleotides read TGTGCCACCAATGATCCGCAGGGAGGACTCCAAGAGACCCAGTACTAC. Its protein product is CATNDPQGGLQETQYY.

About this clonotype: A read error may explain this, as a much larger clone is one base away. The chain couples TRBV5-6 to TRBJ2-3; D possibly matches TRBD1 or TRBD2 (5 bases each). The V gene's germline CDR1 is SGHDT and CDR2 YYEEEE. This CDR3 is 17 amino acids long. CDR3 protein: CPSSLGRWGISTDTQYF. DNA of the CDR3: TGTCCCAGCAGCTTGGGAAGGTGGGGGATCAGCACAGATACGCAGTATTTT.

The CDR3 nucleotides read TGTGCCAGCAGTTCCGGACAGAGGGTGCAGTCCCAGCATTTT. Translation gives CASSSGQRVQSQHF. This chain connects TRBV6-2 or TRBV6-3 to TRBJ1-5; D is possibly TRBD1 (6 bases). CDR1 is MNHEY and CDR2 is SVGEGT in the germline V gene. With 4 bases removed from V and 11 bases from J, the gap between germline ends came to 18 bases. There are 14 residues in the CDR3.

This clonotype was recorded many times. The chain combines TRBV5-1 with TRBJ2-5; 7 positions match TRBD2. CDR3 length: 13 residues. Looked up from germline, CDR1 is SGHRS and CDR2 is YFSETQ. V shed 0 bases and J 4 bases; nucleotides not matched to a gene: 0. Written as DNA, the CDR3 is TGCGCCAGCAGCTTGGGCGGGGGAGAGACCCAGTACTTC. It translates to CASSLGGGETQYF.

With respect to this clonotype: Because it lacks the conserved phenylalanine or tryptophan at the end, this CDR3 is likely a read error. This chain links TRBV10-2 with TRBJ1-5, with D unresolved. The V and J ends lost 7 bases and 1 base respectively, with 8 bases between them. The CDR3 totals 13 residues. CDR1 and CDR2 (germline): WSHSY, SAAADI. The CDR3 reads CASTPGSNQPQHG. The DNA for the CDR3 is TGCGCCAGCACCCCGGGGAGCAATCAGCCCCAGCATGGT.

This clonotype showed up just once. Here the CDR3 omits its conserved ending phenylalanine or tryptophan, so a read error is the likely source. The genes are TRBV10-3 and TRBJ2-1; D might be TRBD1 or TRBD2, each matching 5 bases. This CDR3 spans 17 amino acids. CDR1 is ENHRY and CDR2 is SYGVKD in the germline V gene. This CDR3 is CAISEALTTGPLDDQFL. In DNA form, the CDR3 reads TGTGCCATAAGTGAGGCACTCACGACGGGACCTCTGGATGATCAGTTCCTC.

The gene calls are TRBV11-2 and TRBJ1-5; TRBD1 matches 7 bases. After removal of 5 bases from V and 0 bases from J, the junction contained 16 bases not matched to a gene. CDR1 is SGHAT, CDR2 FQNNGV, per germline. This CDR3 is built from 19 residues. CDR3 nucleotide sequence: TGTGCCAGCAGCCACGGACGTAGGGGGCTACCTCATAGCAATCAGCCCCAGCATTTT. Its translation is CASSHGRRGLPHSNQPQHF.

This clonotype was detected only a few times. Being one base from a much bigger clone, this may be a read error. This rearrangement joins TRBV6-5 to TRBJ2-1, with 11 bases matching TRBD2. Germline loops: CDR1 MNHEY, CDR2 SVGAGI. This CDR3 comprises 15 residues. CDR3 nucleotides: TGTGCCAGCAGCCAGACTAGCGGGGCCTACAATGAGCAGCTCTTC. This encodes CASSQTSGAYNEQLF.

As concerns this clonotype: The junction does not match germline at one end; this may be a read error. The chain couples TRBV11-1 to TRBJ2-3; weak D call: TRBD2 (6 bases). The CDR3 totals 15 residues. Germline V gene data show CDR1 as SGHAT and CDR2 as FQDESV (reference sequence). CDR3 sequence: CASSTRISGTDTKYF. The CDR3 nucleotides are TGTGCCAGTAGCACAAGGATTAGCGGCACAGATACGAAGTATTTT.

This clonotype was seen ten or more times. The CDR3 DNA reads as TGTGCCAGCACTACGACGTGGGGGGATACGCAGTATTTT. Translation gives CASTTTWGDTQYF. The gene calls are TRBV6-5 and TRBJ2-3; D tentatively fits TRBD1 or TRBD2 (5 bases each). Germline V lookup: CDR1 MNHEY, CDR2 SVGAGI. V lost 7 bases and J lost 6, with 14 bases in between. The CDR3 runs 13 residues.

Concerning this clonotype: The germline gene is not matched at one end of the junction; a read error may be the cause. The V and J genes are TRBV20-1 and TRBJ1-2, with 12 bases aligning to TRBD1. The CDR3 consists of 18 residues. Germline V gene sequence: CDR1 DFQATT, CDR2 SNEGSKA (reference sequence). CDR3 region: CSTRGPPGQGAKYYGYTF. For the CDR3, the DNA is TGCAGTACTAGAGGCCCCCCGGGACAGGGGGCCAAATATTATGGCTACACATTC.

CDR3 DNA sequence: TGTGCCACAGGGGATTTACAGTCAGTTTTCTTT. Translating gives CATGDLQSVFF. The chain employs TRBV12-3 or TRBV12-4 and TRBJ1-1; maybe TRBD1 (6 bases). This CDR3 contains 11 residues. Deletions cut 10 bases from V and 13 bases from J, with 19 bases between.

This clonotype turned up a few times. A read error may be the cause here, since a much bigger clone is one base away. This chain joins TRBV6-6 and TRBJ2-7, with no clear D. The CDR3 is 13 amino acids. Per the germline V gene, CDR1 is MNHNY and CDR2 is SVGAGI (reference sequence). The CDR3 bases are TGTGTCAGCAGCAGTTCTACCCATTACGAGCAGTACTTC. Its translation is CVSSSSTHYEQYF.

In its sample, this clonotype was seen a few times. The V call is TRBV11-2, the J call TRBJ2-3; D not resolved. In germline, CDR1 is SGHAT, CDR2 FQNNGV. This CDR3 comprises 16 residues. V was shortened by 0 bases and J by 1 base, with 11 bases between the two germline ends. The CDR3 DNA is TGTGCCAGCAGCTTAGAAGGCGGAAGTGGCACAGATACGCAGTATTTT. Its protein product is CASSLEGGSGTDTQYF.

As regards this clonotype: Possible read error: a much larger clone is one base away. The rearrangement joins TRBV6-6 to TRBJ2-1, with 9 bases fitting TRBD1. The CDR3 extends over 19 amino acids. Germline CDR1 reads MNHNY; CDR2 reads SVGAGI (reference sequence). This CDR3 is CVSSYSKQGARGTYNEQFF. The CDR3 DNA sequence: TGTGTCAGCAGTTACTCGAAACAGGGGGCCCGGGGGACCTACAATGAGCAGTTCTTC.

This sequence joins TRBV12-3 or TRBV12-4 and TRBJ2-6, with D perhaps being TRBD1 or TRBD2 (5 bases each). With 5 bases removed from V and 12 bases from J, the gap between germline ends came to 17 bases. This CDR3 has 14 amino acids. As DNA, the CDR3 is TGTGCCAGCAGTACATCTTCCGGGACCAGCGTCCTGACTTTC. Translated: CASSTSSGTSVLTF.

The chain has TRBV5-6 and TRBJ2-2; either TRBD1 or TRBD2 may fit D (6 bases each). From germline, CDR1 is SGHDT and CDR2 YYEEEE. The CDR3 runs to 15 residues. The CDR3 here is CVGSLAGQLTGELFF. In DNA, the CDR3 is TGTGTCGGCAGCTTGGCGGGACAACTCACCGGGGAGCTGTTTTTT.

This clonotype has ten or more counts. The rearrangement uses TRBV29-1 and TRBJ2-7; D might be TRBD1 or TRBD2, each matching 5 bases. Germline V gene data show CDR1 as SQVTM and CDR2 as ANQGSEA. CDR3 length equals 12 residues. V lost 6 bases, J lost 3 bases, and 12 bases lay in between. CDR3 coding DNA: TGCAGCGTGGGGGACCTCCTCTACGAGCAGTACTTC. Amino acid sequence: CSVGDLLYEQYF.

Concerning this clonotype itself: A read error may produce the germline difference seen at one junction end. V is TRBV6-1 and J is TRBJ2-6; D might be TRBD1 (6 bases). Germline V gene data show CDR1 as MNHNS and CDR2 as SASEGT. The CDR3 runs to 15 residues. The CDR3 nucleotides are TGTGCCAGCAGTGAGGGACACTCTGGGGCCAACGTCCTGCCTTTC. It encodes CASSEGHSGANVLPF.

This clonotype was found a few times. A much larger clone differs by one base, so this may be a read error. The chain employs TRBV20-1 and TRBJ2-7; 8 nucleotides agree with TRBD1. The CDR3 covers 14 residues. Germline CDR1 DFQATT, CDR2 SNEGSKA (reference sequence). The DNA of the CDR3 is TGCAGTACTAGAGACACAGGGGGCTCCTACGAGCAGTACTTC. Translating it yields CSTRDTGGSYEQYF.